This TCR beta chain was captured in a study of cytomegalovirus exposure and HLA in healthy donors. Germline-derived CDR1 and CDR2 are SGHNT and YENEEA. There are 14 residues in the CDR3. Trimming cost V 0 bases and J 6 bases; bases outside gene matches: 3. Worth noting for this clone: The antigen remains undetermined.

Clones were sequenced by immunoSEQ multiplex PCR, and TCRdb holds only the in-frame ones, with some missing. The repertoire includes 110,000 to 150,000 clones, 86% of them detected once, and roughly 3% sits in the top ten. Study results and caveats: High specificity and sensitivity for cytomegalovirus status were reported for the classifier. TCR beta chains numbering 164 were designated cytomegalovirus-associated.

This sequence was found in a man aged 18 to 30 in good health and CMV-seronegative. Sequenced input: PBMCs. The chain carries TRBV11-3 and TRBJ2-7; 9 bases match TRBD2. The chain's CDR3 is CASSLEGLATEQYF. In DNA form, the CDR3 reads TGTGCCAGCAGCTTAGAAGGACTAGCGACCGAGCAGTACTTC.